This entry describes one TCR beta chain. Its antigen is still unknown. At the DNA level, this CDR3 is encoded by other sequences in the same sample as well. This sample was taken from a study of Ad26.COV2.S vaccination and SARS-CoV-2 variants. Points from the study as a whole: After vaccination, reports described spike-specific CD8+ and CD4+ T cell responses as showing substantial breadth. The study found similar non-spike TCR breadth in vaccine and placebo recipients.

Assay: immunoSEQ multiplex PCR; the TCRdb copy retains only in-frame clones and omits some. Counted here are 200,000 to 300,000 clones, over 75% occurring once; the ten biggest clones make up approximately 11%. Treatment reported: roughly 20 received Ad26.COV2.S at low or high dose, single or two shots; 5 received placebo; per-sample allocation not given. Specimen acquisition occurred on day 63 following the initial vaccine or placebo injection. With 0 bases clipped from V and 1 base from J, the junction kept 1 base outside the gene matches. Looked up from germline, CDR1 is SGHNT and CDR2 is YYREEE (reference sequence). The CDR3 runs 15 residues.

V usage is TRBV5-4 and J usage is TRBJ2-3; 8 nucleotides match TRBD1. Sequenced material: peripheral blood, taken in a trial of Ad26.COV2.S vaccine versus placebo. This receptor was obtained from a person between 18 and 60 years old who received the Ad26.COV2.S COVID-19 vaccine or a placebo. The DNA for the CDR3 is TGTGCCAGCAGCTTGGCAGGGGGCGGCACAGATACGCAGTATTTT. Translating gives CASSLAGGGTDTQYF. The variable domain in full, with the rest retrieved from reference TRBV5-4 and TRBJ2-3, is ETGVTQSPTHLIKTRGQQVTLRCSSQSGHNTVSWYQQALGQGPQFIFQYYREEENGRGNFPPRFSGLQFPNYSSELNVNALELDDSALYLCASSLAGGGTDTQYFGPGTRLTVL.